This T cell receptor (beta chain) was obtained from a study of blood T cell repertoires in COVID-19. At the level of the study: Nucleic acid was either cDNA or gDNA, and it came from T cells, B-cell-depleted T cells, or PBMCs.

In the study's own analysis: From reference gene primer amplification, estimates of nucleated cell counts were derived. Clones were read by immunoSEQ multiplex PCR, and TCRdb kept only the in-frame ones, dropping some. That table gives V, J and clone size, and the DNA gave D and trimming. Seen here are around 340,000 clones, roughly 90% observed once, and the top ten hold approximately 1%. Recruitment covered about 25 US areas and drew participants whose ages spanned about 18 to 89 years. After removal of 10 bases from V and 0 bases from J, the junction contained 3 bases not matched to a gene. CDR3 length: 13 residues. Germline-derived CDR1 and CDR2 are LNHDA and SQIVND (reference sequence).

The V gene is TRBV19, the J gene TRBJ2-7, with 10 positions matching TRBD2. The receptor's source is a woman aged 25 to 39 who had been exposed to COVID-19. Sequencing used PBMCs or T cells enriched from blood (not recorded which). The CDR3 coding sequence is TGTGCCACTTCTAGCGGGAGCTCCTACGAGCAGTACTTC. This encodes CATSSGSSYEQYF.